The rows below give T cell receptor beta chains drawn from one sample of a study of shared clonotypes between healthy human individuals. Data came from immunoSEQ multiplex PCR; TCRdb stores just in-frame clones and leaves some out. The table has fewer than 400,000 clones, 74% seen once. The specimen sequenced was memory CD4+ T cells sorted from blood. Every receptor here comes from a man aged 30 to 45 in good health. CDR3s include the opening cysteine and the closing phenylalanine or tryptophan. The D gene is left open where the match is weak. Rows may omit the clone size; those that give it use once, few, many or a size class.

CDR3 DNA,CDR3 protein,V gene,clone size,J gene,D gene
TGTGCCAGCAGCCCTACAGGACTAGCGGGAGGGACTGAGCAGTTCTTC,CASSPTGLAGGTEQFF,TRBV5-6,-,TRBJ2-1,TRBD2
TGCGCCAGCAGCTTGAATACAGGGGCAGTCGCCGGGGAGCTGTTTTTT,CASSLNTGAVAGELFF,TRBV5-1,-,TRBJ2-2,TRBD1
TGCGCCAGCAGTGCCGCCCCGGACAGCTACGAGCAGTACTTC,CASSAAPDSYEQYF,TRBV10-2,-,TRBJ2-7,-
TGTGCCAGCAGTTGGCTGGGGGGCGCCGATGGCTACACCTTC,CASSWLGGADGYTF,TRBV27,-,TRBJ1-2,-
TGTGCCAGCAAAATGGGCGCCCTCCGAAATGAAAAACTGTTTTTT,CASKMGALRNEKLFF,TRBV2,-,TRBJ1-4,-
TGTGCCAGCACCCACTCCGGGACAGGGAAGAATTGGGGTGTCACAGATACGCAGTATTTT,CASTHSGTGKNWGVTDTQYF,TRBV28,-,TRBJ2-3,TRBD1
TGTGCCAGCAGTCGTCCGGGCGCTAGCACAGATACGCAGTATTTT,CASSRPGASTDTQYF,TRBV7-6,-,TRBJ2-3,-
TGCGCCAGCAGCTTGGTGGTTCCCGGCGATGAGCAGTTCTTC,CASSLVVPGDEQFF,TRBV5-1,-,TRBJ2-1,-
TGCAGCGTTGTTGTCGGGAGTGCCACCGGGGAGCTGTTTTTT,CSVVVGSATGELFF,TRBV29-1,-,TRBJ2-2,-
TGTGCCAGCAATCCCCAGGGTAGCTACAATGAGCAGTTCTTC,CASNPQGSYNEQFF,TRBV2,-,TRBJ2-1,-
TGTGCCACCAGCAGAGATAGGACAGGGGGTCAGCCCCAGCATTTT,CATSRDRTGGQPQHF,TRBV15,-,TRBJ1-5,TRBD1
TGCAGTGCTAGGTTGGGGACCCTCGAAGACTTC,CSARLGTLEDF,TRBV20-1,-,TRBJ2-7,-
TGTGCCATCAGCCCAACAGGGAGCGCCTACACCTTC,CAISPTGSAYTF,TRBV10-3,-,TRBJ1-2,-
TGTGCCAGTAGTGGGGGAGCAACTAATGAAAAACTGTTTTTT,CASSGGATNEKLFF,TRBV19,-,TRBJ1-4,-
TGTGCCAGCTCAAATTACAGGGGAAGGTGGTCCACAGATACGCAGTATTTT,CASSNYRGRWSTDTQYF,TRBV18,-,TRBJ2-3,TRBD1
TGTGCCAGCAGCTCGTGGGGATACCATCAGCCCCAGCATTTT,CASSSWGYHQPQHF,TRBV5-4,-,TRBJ1-5,-
TGTGCCAGCAGTCGTCAGTTAATCTATGGCTACACCTTC,CASSRQLIYGYTF,TRBV2,-,TRBJ1-2,-
TGTGCCAGCAGTTTAAGGACTAGCGGGAGGGCCGGCACAGATACGCAGTATTTT,CASSLRTSGRAGTDTQYF,TRBV28,-,TRBJ2-3,TRBD2
TGTGCCAGCAAGGGCGGGAGGGCCTACGAGCAGTACTTC,CASKGGRAYEQYF,TRBV6-6,-,TRBJ2-7,TRBD2
TGCGCCAGCAGCAACCGGGACAGGGACGGCTACACCTTC,CASSNRDRDGYTF,TRBV5-1,-,TRBJ1-2,TRBD1
TGCGCCAGCAGCGGAGATTCGGGACACACCGGGGAGCTGTTTTTT,CASSGDSGHTGELFF,TRBV5-1,-,TRBJ2-2,-
TGTGCCAGCAGTCGGACAGGGATTACGTACGAGCAGTACTTC,CASSRTGITYEQYF,TRBV6-5,-,TRBJ2-7,TRBD1
TGCAGCACTGGACGGGACTGGGACAATGAGCAGTTCTTC,CSTGRDWDNEQFF,TRBV29-1,-,TRBJ2-1,-
TGTGCCAGCAGTGACTCCCAGGAGACAGAGCAGTTCTTC,CASSDSQETEQFF,TRBV6-4,-,TRBJ2-1,-
TGTGCCAGCAGCTTAGGGGCGGGGGCCTCCTCCGGTCAGCCCCAGCATTTT,CASSLGAGASSGQPQHF,TRBV7-2,-,TRBJ1-5,-
TGTGCCACCTCGGCGATCCCCGCCTACGAGCAGTACTTC,CATSAIPAYEQYF,TRBV2,-,TRBJ2-7,-
TGTGCCAGCAGTGTGCCGGGACTATCCCAGTTCTTC,CASSVPGLSQFF,TRBV25-1,once,TRBJ2-1,TRBD2
TGTGCCAGTAGTATACCGGGACAGGGGGACTACGAGCAGTACTTC,CASSIPGQGDYEQYF,TRBV19,-,TRBJ2-7,TRBD1
TGTGCTAGTGGTTCGGGACTAGCGGGAGGTGCAGATACGCAGTATTTT,CASGSGLAGGADTQYF,TRBV12-5,-,TRBJ2-3,TRBD2
TGTGCTAGTGGTTGGGAGGCATACTATTGGAATCAGCCCCAGCATTTT,CASGWEAYYWNQPQHF,TRBV12-5,-,TRBJ1-5,-
TGTGCCAGCAGTTACTCAGGCAGGGGAGGAGAGACCCAGTACTTC,CASSYSGRGGETQYF,TRBV6-5,-,TRBJ2-5,-
TGTGCCAGCAGTGCCATAGCGGGAGGGGAAGAGACCCAGTACTTC,CASSAIAGGEETQYF,TRBV2,-,TRBJ2-5,TRBD2
TGTGCCAGCAGTAAAGGGACAGGGGGTTATAAGGGGTATGGCTACACCTTC,CASSKGTGGYKGYGYTF,TRBV6-1,-,TRBJ1-2,TRBD1
TGTGCCAGCAGTGAAAGGTGGCTCGCTAATCAGCCCCAGCATTTT,CASSERWLANQPQHF,TRBV6-1,-,TRBJ1-5,-
TGCGCCAGCAGCTTGGGGGTAACTGCGAACACCGGGGAGCTGTTTTTT,CASSLGVTANTGELFF,TRBV5-1,-,TRBJ2-2,-
TGTGCCAGCTCACCACCCGGGACCTACGAGCAGTACTTC,CASSPPGTYEQYF,TRBV18,-,TRBJ2-7,-
TGTGCCAGCAGCCGCGGGAGTTGGGAGACCCAGTACTTC,CASSRGSWETQYF,TRBV11-3,-,TRBJ2-5,TRBD2
TGTGCCAGCAGTCACACAGGGCGCTCCTACGAGCAGTACTTC,CASSHTGRSYEQYF,TRBV6-6,-,TRBJ2-7,-
TGCGCCAGCAGCCAAGAAGACAGTTACAATCAGCCCCAGCATTTT,CASSQEDSYNQPQHF,TRBV4-1,once,TRBJ1-5,-
TGTGCCAGCAGCCTTAGTTATCCGGGGGAGACCCAGTACTTC,CASSLSYPGETQYF,TRBV27,-,TRBJ2-5,-
TGCGCCAGCAGCCAAGCCCCAAAGGACTTTTCCACCGGGGAGCTGTTTTTT,CASSQAPKDFSTGELFF,TRBV4-1,-,TRBJ2-2,-
TGTGCCAGCAGGGAAGGGACAGGGAATTTCTACGAGCAGTACTTC,CASREGTGNFYEQYF,TRBV2,-,TRBJ2-7,TRBD1
TGTGCCAGCAGTTCCTCCCCGGGTACGCAGTATTTT,CASSSSPGTQYF,TRBV2,-,TRBJ2-3,-
TGTGCCAGCTCTCCGGACAATACCTACGAGCAGTACTTC,CASSPDNTYEQYF,TRBV11-3,-,TRBJ2-7,-
TGTGCCAGCAGTGAAATTGCTAGCGGGAGGATCCACGAGCAGTACTTC,CASSEIASGRIHEQYF,TRBV2,-,TRBJ2-7,TRBD2
TGCGCCAGCAGCCAAGAGCGACTAATGAGGACTGAAGCTTTCTTT,CASSQERLMRTEAFF,TRBV4-1,-,TRBJ1-1,-
TGTGCCAGCAGCACGGCAGCGGTTCCTACCTACGAGCAGTACTTC,CASSTAAVPTYEQYF,TRBV5-5,-,TRBJ2-7,-